This TCR beta chain was recorded in a study of memory B cells and T cells in multiple sclerosis. The study's findings and limits: Compartments had unequal clone-set sizes, affecting shared clonotype counts.

Trimming removed 5 bases at V and 6 bases at J, with 16 bases between. The CDR3 length is 14 residues. Germline loops: CDR1 SEHNR, CDR2 FQNEAQ (reference sequence). Of note for this clone: The antigen is unknown.

Separate sequencing covered autoproliferating (CFSE-dim) and non-proliferating (CFSE-high) T cells from stimulus-free culture. Cultures began with some 52 million CFSE-labeled PBMCs, unstimulated for about 7 days, with replicate wells pooled. The PBMCs received 0.5 uM CFSE and serum-free culture with no added stimuli. Assay: immunoSEQ multiplex PCR; the TCRdb copy retains only in-frame clones and omits some. Of 46,000 or so clones in the sample, over 70% were seen once. The V gene is TRBV7-9, the J gene TRBJ1-1; D not certain. The sequencing input was PBMCs from blood kept in culture. The origin of this receptor is a human donor with multiple sclerosis. Written as DNA, the CDR3 is TGTGCCAGCAGCCTTTTAGACGGAGTCCCTGAAGCTTTCTTT. This translates into CASSLLDGVPEAFF.